The table lists the clone carrying this TCR beta chain with many counts. The antigen is undetermined. Per germline, CDR1 MDHEN and CDR2 SYDVKM. Trimming left V 5 bases short and J 4 bases short, with 12 bases between. CDR3 length: 13 amino acids. The data are from a study of T cell repertoires in cytomegalovirus infection. At the level of the study: CMV infection together with matching HLA type was indicated by public TCR beta signatures. Notes on the study in general: Clonotype analysis showed dominance of the ex vivo response by HLA-C-restricted CMV-specific TCR beta clonotypes. Identification of carriers of CMV plus the relevant HLA was achieved through cumulative public TCR beta family frequency.

Using its own MiXCR run on the reads, TCRdb lists one record per CDR3 protein. This table holds a few hundred thousand distinct CDR3 sequences, over 15% found once. The TCR comes from a human donor in good health (CMV status not recorded). Some clones in this sample may be carry-over from other donors' samples. This chain connects TRBV28 to TRBJ2-7, with D maybe TRBD1 (5 bases). Source material: CD8+ T cells from PBMCs. The CDR3 nucleotides read TGTGCCAGCAGTGAACAGGAGCTGTACGAGCAGTACTTC. Amino acids: CASSEQELYEQYF.